Shown below are 30 T cell receptor beta chains from a single sample sequenced in a study of vaccination and CD4 T cells after COVID-19. An Oncomine TCR Beta short-read assay was used to sequence the DNA from cultured CD4+ T cells. One entry per CDR3 protein results from TCRdb running MiXCR on the PCR reads. Among 4,000 to 6,000 distinct CDR3 sequences listed, approximately 57% were seen once. The treatment here: roughly nine-day PBMC culture with coronavirus spike peptide pools or control peptides (ViraFEST assay). CD4+ T cells of the unexposed donor were collected before the COVID-19 pandemic (2011-2018). No antigen has been identified for these receptors. The sequenced sample was CD4+ T cells from blood, cultured in vitro. These receptors came from a human donor in good health.

This clonotype occurred a few times. This chain links TRBV25-1 with TRBJ1-6, with TRBD1 as a possible D gene (6 bases). The CDR3 loop spans 14 amino acids. Trimming shortened V by 1 base and J by 9 bases, and 10 bases separated the two germline ends. The germline V gene has CDR1 MGHDK and CDR2 SYGVNS. The CDR3 loop is CASSELGASSPLHF. For the CDR3, the DNA is TGTGCCAGCAGTGAATTGGGGGCCAGTTCACCCCTCCACTTT.

This chain joins TRBV19 and TRBJ2-7, with D possibly matching TRBD1 (6 bases). V shed 7 bases and J shed 2 bases, with 15 bases lying between them. The CDR3 runs 14 residues. CDR1 and CDR2 from the germline V gene are LNHDA and SQIVND (reference sequence). DNA of the CDR3: TGTGCCAGTAAGCCCATCACAGGGCCCTACGAGCAGTACTTC. This sequence encodes CASKPITGPYEQYF.

V and J are TRBV7-2 and TRBJ2-5; D gene ambiguous. V lost 2 bases and J 2 bases, leaving 12 bases between the germline ends. Germline V gene lookup returns CDR1 SGHTA and CDR2 FQGNSA. CDR3 size: 15 residues. The CDR3 is CASSLIPGSQETQYF. The DNA of the CDR3 is TGTGCCAGCAGCTTAATCCCTGGCTCGCAAGAGACCCAGTACTTC.

The rearrangement links TRBV6-1 to TRBJ2-5; 10 bases match TRBD1. Losses at the gene ends were 6 bases for V and 5 bases for J; bases not matched to a gene: 15. Germline CDR1 and CDR2: MNHNS and SASEGT. The CDR3 contains 17 residues. The chain's CDR3 is CASSPRVGTGVFETQYF. The DNA of the CDR3 is TGTGCCAGCAGCCCTCGAGTGGGGACAGGGGTTTTTGAGACCCAGTACTTC.

J is TRBJ1-6 and V is TRBV28; 9 bases match TRBD1. Germline-derived CDR1 and CDR2 are MDHEN and SYDVKM. V gave up 6 bases and J gave up 7 bases; unmatched junction bases: 7. The CDR3 runs 15 residues. The CDR3: CASRVQGARNSPLHF. In nucleotides, the CDR3 is TGTGCCAGCAGAGTACAGGGGGCGCGAAATTCACCCCTCCACTTT.

This rearrangement joins TRBV11-2 to TRBJ1-2; TRBD1 might be the D (6 bases). This CDR3 comprises 14 residues. Trimming stripped 5 bases from V and 4 bases from J, with 14 bases between. Germline V CDR1 and CDR2: SGHAT, FQNNGV. CDR3 sequence (DNA): TGTGCCAGCAGCCCACGGACAGTATCCTATGGCTACACCTTC. Protein product: CASSPRTVSYGYTF.

The chain recombines TRBV7-2 with TRBJ1-1, with D possibly TRBD1 on 6 matching bases. Trimming removed 2 bases at V and 2 bases at J, with 9 bases between. There are 14 residues in the CDR3. Germline CDR1 reads SGHTA; CDR2 reads FQGNSA. The CDR3 here is CASSLRTANTEAFF. DNA of the CDR3: TGTGCCAGCAGCTTACGGACAGCTAACACTGAAGCTTTCTTT.

The CDR3 bases are TGTGCCAGCAGTTACACGGGTTCCTACGAGCAGTACTTC. It specifies CASSYTGSYEQYF. The chain couples TRBV27 to TRBJ2-7, with D unresolved. V was shortened by 4 bases and J by 1 base, with 8 bases between the two germline ends. This CDR3 region has 13 residues. Germline assignment: CDR1 MNHEY and CDR2 SMNVEV (reference sequence).

To note about this clonotype: A much more abundant neighbour one base away suggests this may be a read error. The chain couples TRBV6-1 to TRBJ2-1; a possible D gene is TRBD1 (5 bases). CDR1 MNHNS and CDR2 SASEGT come from the germline V gene. This CDR3 region has 14 residues. In DNA, the CDR3 is TGTACCAGCAGTAGGGGCCAAGTATACAATGAGCAGTTCTTC. Its protein is CTSSRGQVYNEQFF.

This clonotype was seen a few times. The V call is TRBV19, the J call TRBJ2-3; 11 nucleotides line up with TRBD2. The J segment lost 6 bases and the V segment lost 4 bases, leaving 6 bases of the junction unmatched. The CDR3 loop spans 15 amino acids. Germline CDR1 reads LNHDA; CDR2 reads SQIVND (reference sequence). CDR3 in amino acids: CASSSLAGGFDTQYF. CDR3 in DNA: TGTGCCAGTAGTAGTCTAGCGGGGGGATTTGATACGCAGTATTTT.

The chain links TRBV4-1 to TRBJ1-5, with D possibly TRBD1 on 5 matching bases. V lost 4 bases, J lost 6 bases, and 16 bases lay in between. The CDR3 is 15 residues long. Germline loops: CDR1 MGHRA, CDR2 YSYEKL. The CDR3 coding sequence is TGCGCCAGCAGCCTCCACGAGGGGAACGTTCAGCCCCAGCATTTT. Translating it yields CASSLHEGNVQPQHF.

This clonotype was observed a few times. This CDR3 reads CASSYTGQYQETQYF. The CDR3 nucleotides read TGTGCCAGCAGTTACACGGGACAGTATCAAGAGACCCAGTACTTC. The rearrangement joins TRBV6-5 to TRBJ2-5; 7 nucleotides line up with TRBD1. The CDR3 is 15 amino acids. Germline CDR1 and CDR2: MNHEY and SVGAGI. The trim removed 2 bases at V and 2 bases at J, leaving 5 bases unmatched.

The rearrangement joins TRBV7-2 to TRBJ2-5; possibly TRBD2 for D (5 bases). The CDR3 is 14 amino acids. From germline, CDR1 is SGHTA and CDR2 FQGNSA. Trimming removed 5 bases at V and 0 bases at J, with 10 bases between. DNA for the CDR3: TGTGCCAGCAGCGGTACAGCGGACCAAGAGACCCAGTACTTC. This gives the protein CASSGTADQETQYF.

The CDR3: CASRLRRGGYTEAFF. The CDR3 region has the DNA TGTGCCAGCAGATTGCGCCGGGGAGGCTACACTGAAGCTTTCTTT. This chain uses TRBV6-2 or TRBV6-3 with TRBJ1-1, with D uncertain. V was cut by 6 bases and J by 3 bases, with 17 bases left in between. In germline, CDR1 is MNHEY, CDR2 SVGEGT. The CDR3 loop spans 15 amino acids.

The gene calls are TRBV20-1 and TRBJ2-1; tentative D call: TRBD2 (6 bases). Trimming pared 0 bases from V and 2 bases from J, leaving 17 bases between. This CDR3 spans 17 amino acids. From germline, CDR1 is DFQATT and CDR2 SNEGSKA (reference sequence). As DNA, the CDR3 is TGCAGTGCTAGAGATCCAGCGGAGGGTATGCCCTACAATGAGCAGTTCTTC. It is translated as CSARDPAEGMPYNEQFF.

The CDR3: CASSTGLAGSYEQYF. The CDR3 DNA reads TGTGCCAGCTCAACGGGACTAGCGGGGTCCTACGAGCAGTACTTC. The chain employs TRBV18 and TRBJ2-7; 13 bases are a match to TRBD2. J gave up 1 base and V 5 bases, and 2 bases lay outside the gene matches. Germline V lookup: CDR1 KGHSH, CDR2 LQKENI. The length of the CDR3 is 15 residues.

The rearrangement links TRBV19 to TRBJ1-2, with D perhaps matching TRBD1 (6 bases). Germline assignment: CDR1 LNHDA and CDR2 SQIVND (reference sequence). With 11 bases removed from V and 7 bases from J, the gap between germline ends came to 14 bases. CDR3 length equals 11 residues. The CDR3, as DNA: TGTGCCTCCCGCCGGGACACTGGCTACACCTTC. Translated, it gives CASRRDTGYTF. Combining the CDR3 with reference TRBV19 and TRBJ1-2 gives the whole variable domain DGGITQSPKYLFRKEGQNVTLSCEQNLNHDAMYWYRQDPGQGLRLIYYSQIVNDFQKGDIAEGYSVSREKKESFPLTVTSAQKNPTAFYLCASRRDTGYTFGSGTRLTVV.

This clonotype has only a few counts. The chain links TRBV29-1 to TRBJ1-5; D possibly corresponds to TRBD1 (6 bases). The V and J ends lost 6 bases and 2 bases respectively, with 17 bases between them. This CDR3 spans 15 amino acids. Germline V CDR1 and CDR2: SQVTM, ANQGSEA. This CDR3 reads CSVIETGWGNQPQHF. CDR3 coding DNA: TGCAGCGTGATTGAGACAGGTTGGGGCAATCAGCCCCAGCATTTT.

The chain has TRBV7-2 and TRBJ2-1; 8 nucleotides match TRBD2. The V gene's germline CDR1 is SGHTA and CDR2 FQGNSA. CDR3 size: 17 residues. V dropped 2 bases and J dropped 7; count of bases not matched to a gene: 13. DNA for the CDR3: TGTGCCAGCAGCTTAAACCCACTAGCGGTATTAAGGAATGAGCAGTTCTTC. Amino acids: CASSLNPLAVLRNEQFF. Full variable domain (remainder filled in from reference TRBV7-2 and TRBJ2-1): GAGVSQSPSNKVTEKGKDVELRCDPISGHTALYWYRQSLGQGLEFLIYFQGNSAPDKSGLPSDRFSAERTGGSVSTLTIQRTQQEDSAVYLCASSLNPLAVLRNEQFFGPGTRLTVL.

Here the CDR3 DNA reads TGCGCCAGCAGTGACCGGGATCGAGACCAAGCTTTCTTT. It specifies CASSDRDRDQAFF. The rearrangement uses TRBV10-2 and TRBJ1-1; D not certain. Germline V CDR1 and CDR2: WSHSY, SAAADI. Trimming took off 3 bases at V and 9 bases at J, with 14 bases between the two ends. This CDR3 contains 13 residues.

This clonotype was counted a few times. This rearrangement joins TRBV30 to TRBJ2-5; TRBD2 might be the D (6 bases). Trimming took 0 bases from V and 2 from J, leaving 13 bases between them. Per the germline V gene, CDR1 is GTSNPN and CDR2 is SVGIG (reference sequence). The length of the CDR3 is 15 residues. In DNA, the CDR3 is TGTGCCTGGAGTGTAGGCTCCGGGGGACAAGAGACCCAGTACTTC. This encodes CAWSVGSGGQETQYF.

This clonotype is a singleton in its sample. V and J are TRBV5-1 and TRBJ2-1; possibly TRBD2 for D (5 bases). This CDR3 spans 15 amino acids. The V and J ends lost 2 bases and 7 bases respectively, with 16 bases between them. Germline V lookup: CDR1 SGHRS, CDR2 YFSETQ. DNA for the CDR3: TGCGCCAGCAGCTTATCCGGGGATGGGTATAATGAGCAGTTCTTC. This sequence encodes CASSLSGDGYNEQFF.

The genes are TRBV19 and TRBJ2-1; either TRBD1 or TRBD2 may supply D (5 bases each). In germline, CDR1 is LNHDA, CDR2 SQIVND (reference sequence). V was pared by 4 bases and J by 8 bases, with 12 bases between. The CDR3 contains 13 residues. CDR3 DNA: TGTGCCAGTAGTACGGTGAGGGGATATGAGCAGTTCTTC. Amino acids: CASSTVRGYEQFF.

The chain recombines TRBV6-1 with TRBJ2-2; no definite D call. Trimming shortened V by 6 bases and J by 7 bases, and 9 bases separated the two germline ends. Germline V CDR1 and CDR2: MNHNS, SASEGT. The CDR3 runs 12 residues. CDR3 loop: CASSVQVGELFF. CDR3 nucleotide sequence: TGTGCCAGCAGCGTGCAGGTCGGGGAGCTGTTTTTT.

CDR3 sequence (DNA): TGTGCCAGTAGCCCTACAGGCCCCACGAAGCAGTACTTC. Its translation is CASSPTGPTKQYF. The gene calls are TRBV19 and TRBJ2-7, with TRBD1 as a possible D gene (5 bases). Germline V gene lookup returns CDR1 LNHDA and CDR2 SQIVND (reference sequence). CDR3 length: 13 amino acids. The V end was cut by 6 bases, the J end by 8 bases, with 17 bases between.

The chain uses TRBV30 and TRBJ2-5; no definite D call. Germline CDR1 and CDR2: GTSNPN and SVGIG (reference sequence). This CDR3 region has 11 residues. V lost 2 bases and J lost 5, with 6 bases in between. CDR3 nucleotide sequence: TGTGCCTGGAGTCCGTCGGAGACCCAGTACTTC. As protein: CAWSPSETQYF.

This clonotype occurred once. The chain recombines TRBV9 with TRBJ1-2; the D gene is possibly TRBD1 (5 bases). The CDR3 totals 14 residues. Trimming took off 3 bases at V and 7 bases at J, with 16 bases between the two ends. The germline gives CDR1 SGDLS, CDR2 YYNGEE. The CDR3 coding sequence is TGTGCCAGCAGCGAGGGACCCCCGGGGGGTGGCTACACCTTC. Protein sequence: CASSEGPPGGGYTF.

This clonotype appeared a single time. The chain links TRBV15 to TRBJ1-1, with D possibly matching TRBD1 (6 bases). V lost 4 bases, J lost 5 bases, and 11 bases lay in between. The CDR3 is 13 amino acids. Germline values: CDR1 LNHNV, CDR2 YYDKDF (reference sequence). Here the CDR3 DNA reads TGTGCCACCAGCATAAGGACAGAGACTGAAGCTTTCTTT. This encodes CATSIRTETEAFF.

The V and J genes are TRBV28 and TRBJ1-2; TRBD1 is a possible D gene (5 bases). Trimming shortened V by 3 bases and J by 4 bases, and 18 bases separated the two germline ends. The CDR3 sequence is 16 residues long. Looked up from germline, CDR1 is MDHEN and CDR2 is SYDVKM. Here the CDR3 reads CASSLAGTPVTYGYTF. The CDR3 DNA sequence: TGTGCCAGCAGTTTGGCCGGGACGCCGGTGACCTATGGCTACACCTTC.

The chain employs TRBV19 and TRBJ1-2; 9 bases map to TRBD1. The CDR3 loop spans 15 amino acids. Trimming removed 1 base from V and 6 bases from J; junction bases left unmatched: 6. Germline CDR1 LNHDA, CDR2 SQIVND (reference sequence). CDR3 loop: CASSIGGDRADGYTF. In DNA, the CDR3 is TGTGCCAGTAGTATAGGTGGGGACAGGGCCGATGGCTACACCTTC.